A few counts support the clone carrying this T cell receptor (beta chain). The donors comprised healthy bone marrow donors. The length of the CDR3 is 14 residues. The germline V gene has CDR1 SGHRS and CDR2 YFSETQ. Trimming removed 4 bases at V and 2 bases at J, with 12 bases between. PCR involved 60 Vbeta and 13 Jbeta primers. Some clones are missing from TCRdb's copy, which holds only in-frame ones; the method was immunoSEQ multiplex PCR. The sample lists a few hundred thousand clones; around 80% were seen once. The sample comes from a study of cytomegalovirus exposure and HLA in healthy donors. The chain carries TRBV5-1 and TRBJ1-1; D uncertain. Material: PBMCs. This receptor was obtained from a woman in her fifties or sixties in good health and CMV-seropositive. This CDR3 reads CASSPLSENTEAFF. The CDR3 DNA follows: TGCGCCAGCAGCCCACTGTCCGAAAACACTGAAGCTTTCTTT.